The following is a TCR beta chain sequence with its context. Its target is unknown. The source of the sample is a study of T cells in women clearing cervical HPV infection. For the study at large: Case blood drawn at lesion detection; control blood after infection cleared.

Study results and caveats: CIN3+ cases had significantly higher TCR richness than controls; evenness did not differ. T-cell numbers per sample were unknown and may explain richness differences.

Here immunoSEQ multiplex PCR was the method, and the copy in TCRdb shows in-frame clones only, minus some. The sample table includes around 30,000 clones. The sequence was collected from a woman aged 18 to 69 with a cervical HPV16 infection that either progressed to CIN3+ or cleared (not recorded which). Material for sequencing was blood buffy coat.

This CDR3 reads CASSRPGQGLEQYF. The covered CDR3 bases are TGTGCCAGCAGTCGGCCGGGACAGGGACTCGAG. This chain joins TRBV7-9 and TRBJ2-7; 9 nucleotides match TRBD1. The read finishes 3 residues shy of the CDR3 end, and the germline J gene is used to complete it. Trimming at V came to 6 bases and at J to 6 bases, leaving 9 bases not matched to a gene. This CDR3 is 14 amino acids long. Germline CDR1 reads SEHNR; CDR2 reads FQNEAQ (reference sequence).